These 30 T cell receptor beta chains were all obtained from the same sample, sequenced in a study of blood T cell repertoires in COVID-19. The assay was immunoSEQ multiplex PCR, and TCRdb's table has in-frame clones only and misses some. The sample holds 300,000 to 450,000 clones, 85% to 90% seen once. The source material was PBMCs or T cells enriched from blood (not recorded which). These receptors were obtained from a man younger than 35 who had recovered from COVID-19.

V is TRBV9 and J is TRBJ1-4; D not certain. Germline V gene sequence: CDR1 SGDLS, CDR2 YYNGEE. The CDR3 is 16 amino acids. Between the trimmed V and J ends, which lost 3 bases and 0 bases, there was a span of 12 bases. The CDR3 DNA sequence: TGTGCCAGCAGCGAGCGCCCCGGGACAACTAATGAAAAACTGTTTTTT. Amino acid sequence: CASSERPGTTNEKLFF.

The gene calls are TRBV7-2 and TRBJ2-5; 7 bases are shared with TRBD1. Germline CDR1 SGHTA, CDR2 FQGNSA. The CDR3 is 13 amino acids. With 3 bases clipped from V and 4 bases from J, the junction kept 2 bases outside the gene matches. CDR3 residues: CASSFTGAETQYF. CDR3 DNA: TGTGCCAGCAGCTTCACAGGGGCAGAGACCCAGTACTTC.

The chain combines TRBV2 with TRBJ1-2, with TRBD1 identical over 8 bases. The CDR3 is made up of 14 amino acids. Germline V gene lookup returns CDR1 SNHLY and CDR2 FYNNEI. V trimming: 4 bases; J trimming: 4 bases; junction bases outside the gene matches: 5. CDR3 sequence (DNA): TGTGCCAGCAGTGTCAGGGGGCCTCTCTATGGCTACACCTTC. Translating it yields CASSVRGPLYGYTF. The variable domain in full, completed from reference TRBV2 and TRBJ1-2, reads EPEVTQTPSHQVTQMGQEVILRCVPISNHLYFYWYRQILGQKVEFLVSFYNNEISEKSEIFDDQFSVERPDGSNFTLKIRSTKLEDSAMYFCASSVRGPLYGYTFGSGTRLTVV.

The chain carries TRBV6-5 and TRBJ1-5, with D hard to call. Trimming stripped 6 bases from V and 2 bases from J, with 11 bases between. Germline V CDR1 and CDR2: MNHEY, SVGAGI. The CDR3 extends over 14 amino acids. In nucleotides, the CDR3 is TGTGCCAGCAGCGATGGGAGGGGCAATCAGCCCCAGCATTTT. Its protein product is CASSDGRGNQPQHF.

A word on this clone: Other DNA sequences in this sample translate to the same CDR3. V gene TRBV27 combines with J gene TRBJ2-2; 7 bases are shared with TRBD1. V was pared by 5 bases and J by 2 bases, with 2 bases of the junction left unmatched. This CDR3 is built from 14 residues. CDR1 is MNHEY, CDR2 SMNVEV, per germline (reference sequence). The CDR3 DNA reads as TGTGCCAGCAGTCCAGGGGGAAACACCGGGGAGCTGTTTTTT. Its translation: CASSPGGNTGELFF.

The chain employs TRBV6-5 and TRBJ2-2; TRBD1 aligns across 9 bases. The ends lost 4 bases at V and 6 bases at J; junction bases unmatched: 9. The germline V gene encodes CDR1 MNHEY and CDR2 SVGAGI. The CDR3 is made up of 16 amino acids. This CDR3 reads CASSSGWTGEAGELFF. CDR3 nucleotides: TGTGCCAGCAGTTCCGGTTGGACAGGGGAGGCCGGGGAGCTGTTTTTT.

The chain uses TRBV27 and TRBJ2-4, with 8 bases fitting TRBD1. Per germline, CDR1 MNHEY and CDR2 SMNVEV (reference sequence). The CDR3 extends over 14 amino acids. V shed 4 bases and J 10 bases; nucleotides not matched to a gene: 9. The CDR3 reads CASSSPGQGSIQYF. Here the CDR3 DNA reads TGTGCCAGCAGTTCCCCCGGACAGGGCTCGATTCAGTACTTC.

J is TRBJ2-3 and V is TRBV6-5; 10 positions match TRBD2. Germline lookup yields CDR1 MNHEY and CDR2 SVGAGI. The length of the CDR3 is 15 residues. V trimming: 3 bases; J trimming: 7 bases; junction bases outside the gene matches: 7. The CDR3 loop reads CASSYASGRGNTQYF. The DNA of the CDR3 is TGTGCCAGCAGTTATGCTAGCGGGAGAGGAAATACGCAGTATTTT.

The CDR3 DNA reads TGTGCCAGCAGTTATCTGGACAGTAATGAAAAACTGTTTTTT. Translated: CASSYLDSNEKLFF. The chain couples TRBV6-5 to TRBJ1-4, with TRBD1 as a possible D gene (6 bases). The germline CDR1 and CDR2 sequences are MNHEY and SVGAGI. V was cut by 3 bases and J by 4 bases, with 9 bases left in between. The CDR3 covers 14 residues.

The chain couples TRBV6-4 to TRBJ1-2; 7 bases are shared with TRBD1. Germline CDR1 MRHNA, CDR2 SNTAGT. Trimming at V came to 4 bases and at J to 4 bases, leaving 12 bases not matched to a gene. This CDR3 contains 16 residues. The CDR3: CASSATGTVSPYGYTF. The CDR3 DNA follows: TGTGCCAGCAGTGCCACCGGGACAGTCTCCCCCTATGGCTACACCTTC.

The chain links TRBV5-5 to TRBJ2-5, with TRBD2 matching over 11 bases. The V gene end was trimmed by 4 bases and the J gene end by 5 bases; junction bases not matched to a gene: 7. The CDR3 is 15 amino acids. Germline CDR1 and CDR2: SGHKS and YYEKEE (reference sequence). The CDR3, as DNA: TGTGCCAGCAGCCGTAGCGGGGGGGCCGGTGAGACCCAGTACTTC. Translated, it gives CASSRSGGAGETQYF.

The chain recombines TRBV5-6 with TRBJ2-5, with a possible D match to TRBD1 (5 bases). Germline CDR1 SGHDT, CDR2 YYEEEE. This CDR3 comprises 14 residues. Trimming shortened V by 1 base and J by 8 bases, and 15 bases separated the two germline ends. The CDR3 is CASSLRLQDRTQYF. The CDR3 DNA follows: TGTGCCAGCAGCTTGAGGTTACAGGACCGTACCCAGTACTTC. The full variable domain, completed using reference TRBV5-6 and TRBJ2-5, is DAGVTQSPTHLIKTRGQQVTLRCSPKSGHDTVSWYQQALGQGPQFIFQYYEEEERQRGNFPDRFSGHQFPNYSSELNVNALLLGDSALYLCASSLRLQDRTQYFGPGTRLLVL.

This clone showed up just once. J is TRBJ2-1 and V is TRBV6-6; tentatively, D is TRBD1 (6 bases). The V end lost 0 bases, the J end lost 7 bases, and 16 bases lay between the germline ends. The CDR3 sequence is 16 residues long. Germline CDR1 is MNHNY and CDR2 is SVGAGI (reference sequence). CDR3 in DNA: TGTGCCAGCAGTTACTCGAGGCAGGGGTTGAGGAATGAGCAGTTCTTC. The encoded protein is CASSYSRQGLRNEQFF.

The genes are TRBV11-3 and TRBJ2-7, with D unclear. From germline, CDR1 is SGHNT and CDR2 YENEEA. V was clipped by 0 bases and J by 7 bases, with 7 bases between them. This CDR3 region has 12 residues. In nucleotides, the CDR3 is TGTGCCAGCAGCTTAGATTCAATGGAGCAGTACTTC. It codes for CASSLDSMEQYF.

The J gene is TRBJ2-7, the V gene TRBV28; perhaps TRBD1 as D (5 bases). V was clipped by 8 bases and J by 0 bases, with 8 bases between them. The CDR3 extends over 12 amino acids. The V gene's germline CDR1 is MDHEN and CDR2 SYDVKM. The CDR3 protein is CASQTASYEQYF. Written as DNA, the CDR3 is TGTGCCAGCCAGACAGCCTCCTACGAGCAGTACTTC.

The chain has TRBV9 and TRBJ2-7; 12 nucleotides align to TRBD2. The J segment lost 2 bases and the V segment lost 0 bases, leaving 6 bases of the junction unmatched. The CDR3 runs 17 residues. Germline V gives CDR1 SGDLS, CDR2 YYNGEE. This chain's CDR3 is CASSVGASGREAYEQYF. CDR3 in DNA: TGTGCCAGCAGCGTAGGGGCTAGCGGGAGGGAAGCCTACGAGCAGTACTTC.

Remarks on this clone: The sample contains more than one DNA sequence encoding this CDR3. The chain couples TRBV27 to TRBJ1-4; 9 nucleotides match TRBD1. The CDR3 is made up of 16 amino acids. The V and J ends lost 5 bases and 3 bases, in that order; junction bases with no gene match: 7. In germline, CDR1 is MNHEY, CDR2 SMNVEV (reference sequence). The CDR3 DNA reads as TGTGCCAGCAGTCTAACACAGGGGGCAGCTAATGAAAAACTGTTTTTT. Translation: CASSLTQGAANEKLFF.

This clone was counted once. V is TRBV10-3 and J is TRBJ2-6; D is unresolved. With 7 bases removed from V and 3 bases from J, the gap between germline ends came to 10 bases. The CDR3 runs to 14 residues. Germline V gene data show CDR1 as ENHRY and CDR2 as SYGVKD. In DNA form, the CDR3 reads TGTGCCATCACGACTGGGTATGGGGCCAACGTCCTGACTTTC. It yields the protein CAITTGYGANVLTF.

The chain recombines TRBV19 with TRBJ1-2; 11 bases match TRBD1. CDR1 LNHDA and CDR2 SQIVND come from the germline V gene (reference sequence). This CDR3 has 16 residues. The ends lost 3 bases at V and 5 bases at J; junction bases unmatched: 8. CDR3: CASSIGQGAELYGYTF. CDR3 nucleotide sequence: TGTGCCAGTAGTATCGGACAGGGGGCGGAATTATATGGCTACACCTTC.

The chain links TRBV10-3 to TRBJ1-3, with D maybe TRBD1 (6 bases). CDR1 ENHRY and CDR2 SYGVKD come from the germline V gene. The CDR3 contains 13 residues. V lost 5 bases and J 4 bases, leaving 9 bases between the germline ends. CDR3 loop: CAISRTDGNTIYF. CDR3 nucleotides: TGTGCCATCAGTAGGACAGACGGAAACACCATATATTTT.

The V and J genes are TRBV5-4 and TRBJ1-1; tentative D call: TRBD1 (5 bases). The germline gives CDR1 SGHNT, CDR2 YYREEE (reference sequence). The CDR3 covers 14 residues. Trimming shortened V by 1 base and J by 2 bases, and 9 bases separated the two germline ends. The CDR3 protein is CASSLQGSNTEAFF. In nucleotides, the CDR3 is TGTGCCAGCAGCTTGCAGGGATCCAACACTGAAGCTTTCTTT.

The chain employs TRBV18 and TRBJ2-3; TRBD1 matches at 7 bases. V was clipped by 6 bases and J by 2 bases; unmatched bases: 5. CDR3 length: 14 amino acids. Germline loops: CDR1 KGHSH, CDR2 LQKENI. The CDR3, as DNA: TGTGCCAGCTCCACAGGGGCCACCACAGATACGCAGTATTTT. Its translation: CASSTGATTDTQYF.

The V gene is TRBV9, the J gene TRBJ1-4, with 8 bases aligning to TRBD1. This CDR3 comprises 15 residues. Trimming cost V 4 bases and J 5 bases; bases outside gene matches: 7. The germline V gene encodes CDR1 SGDLS and CDR2 YYNGEE. The CDR3 DNA reads TGTGCCAGCAGCTCCCACAGGGGGGAGAATGAAAAACTGTTTTTT. Its translation is CASSSHRGENEKLFF.

On this clone: Other DNA sequences in this specimen translate into the identical CDR3. The chain employs TRBV7-2 and TRBJ1-6; weak D call: TRBD1 (5 bases). The CDR3 runs to 13 residues. The V and J ends lost 1 base and 7 bases respectively, with 5 bases between them. CDR1 and CDR2 (germline): SGHTA, FQGNSA. The CDR3 DNA reads as TGTGCCAGCAGCTTAGACAGGAATTCACCCCTCCACTTT. It translates to CASSLDRNSPLHF.

The chain carries TRBV5-5 and TRBJ1-2; 7 positions match TRBD1. The CDR3 sequence is 15 residues long. In germline, CDR1 is SGHKS, CDR2 YYEKEE (reference sequence). The V gene end was trimmed by 0 bases and the J gene end by 3 bases; junction bases not matched to a gene: 5. The CDR3 region has the DNA TGTGCCAGCAGCTTGGGTATAGGGGGCTACTATGGCTACACCTTC. Protein: CASSLGIGGYYGYTF.

This rearrangement joins TRBV5-4 to TRBJ2-3, with D possibly TRBD2 on 5 matching bases. V was trimmed by 3 bases and J by 1 base, leaving 12 bases between them. The CDR3 runs to 15 residues. Germline loops: CDR1 SGHNT, CDR2 YYREEE (reference sequence). The CDR3 nucleotides are TGTGCCAGCAGCTACACGGGATTGGGCACAGATACGCAGTATTTT. Protein: CASSYTGLGTDTQYF.

CDR3 sequence: CASSFAGRGDEQFF. The DNA of the CDR3 is TGCGCCAGCAGCTTCGCTGGGAGGGGCGATGAGCAGTTCTTC. J is TRBJ2-1 and V is TRBV5-1; 7 nucleotides agree with TRBD2. The ends lost 2 bases at V and 8 bases at J; junction bases unmatched: 7. Germline-derived CDR1 and CDR2 are SGHRS and YFSETQ. The CDR3 is 14 residues long.

The chain uses TRBV10-3 and TRBJ2-7; 10 bases are shared with TRBD1. V was pared by 5 bases and J by 2 bases, with 6 bases of the junction left unmatched. The germline gives CDR1 ENHRY, CDR2 SYGVKD. The CDR3 has 15 residues. The CDR3 sequence is CAISPGTGVAYEQYF. The DNA for the CDR3 is TGTGCCATCAGTCCCGGGACAGGGGTAGCCTACGAGCAGTACTTC.

The chain couples TRBV5-4 to TRBJ2-1; 11 bases are shared with TRBD2. CDR1 and CDR2 (germline): SGHNT, YYREEE (reference sequence). The CDR3 length is 16 residues. J gave up 4 bases and V 4 bases, and 7 bases lay outside the gene matches. The CDR3 DNA reads TGTGCCAGCAGCCCCTTAGCGGGAGGGGAATACAATGAGCAGTTCTTC. Its protein product is CASSPLAGGEYNEQFF. Using reference TRBV5-4 and TRBJ2-1 for the parts outside the CDR3, the full variable domain is ETGVTQSPTHLIKTRGQQVTLRCSSQSGHNTVSWYQQALGQGPQFIFQYYREEENGRGNFPPRFSGLQFPNYSSELNVNALELDDSALYLCASSPLAGGEYNEQFFGPGTRLTVL.

The genes are TRBV3-1 (or the pseudogene TRBV3-2) and TRBJ1-6; the D gene is possibly TRBD1 (5 bases). Germline CDR1 LGHDT, CDR2 YNNKEL (reference sequence). CDR3 length equals 14 residues. V lost 8 bases and J 8 bases, leaving 16 bases between the germline ends. This CDR3 reads CASRWQGTDSPLHF. The CDR3 DNA follows: TGTGCCAGCCGGTGGCAGGGAACGGATTCACCCCTCCACTTT.